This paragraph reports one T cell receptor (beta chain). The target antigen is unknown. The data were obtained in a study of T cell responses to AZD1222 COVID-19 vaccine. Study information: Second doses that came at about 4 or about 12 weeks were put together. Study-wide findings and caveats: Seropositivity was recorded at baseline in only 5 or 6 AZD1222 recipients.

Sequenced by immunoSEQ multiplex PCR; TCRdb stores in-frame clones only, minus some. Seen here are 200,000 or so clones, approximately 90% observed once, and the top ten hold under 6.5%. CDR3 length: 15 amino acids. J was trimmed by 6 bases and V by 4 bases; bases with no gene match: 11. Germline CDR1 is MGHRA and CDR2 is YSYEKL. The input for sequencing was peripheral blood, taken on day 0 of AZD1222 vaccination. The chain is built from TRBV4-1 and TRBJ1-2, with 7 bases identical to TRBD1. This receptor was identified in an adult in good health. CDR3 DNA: TGCGCCAGCAGCCGAGCGTCGGACAGGTTCGATGGCTACACCTTC. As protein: CASSRASDRFDGYTF.